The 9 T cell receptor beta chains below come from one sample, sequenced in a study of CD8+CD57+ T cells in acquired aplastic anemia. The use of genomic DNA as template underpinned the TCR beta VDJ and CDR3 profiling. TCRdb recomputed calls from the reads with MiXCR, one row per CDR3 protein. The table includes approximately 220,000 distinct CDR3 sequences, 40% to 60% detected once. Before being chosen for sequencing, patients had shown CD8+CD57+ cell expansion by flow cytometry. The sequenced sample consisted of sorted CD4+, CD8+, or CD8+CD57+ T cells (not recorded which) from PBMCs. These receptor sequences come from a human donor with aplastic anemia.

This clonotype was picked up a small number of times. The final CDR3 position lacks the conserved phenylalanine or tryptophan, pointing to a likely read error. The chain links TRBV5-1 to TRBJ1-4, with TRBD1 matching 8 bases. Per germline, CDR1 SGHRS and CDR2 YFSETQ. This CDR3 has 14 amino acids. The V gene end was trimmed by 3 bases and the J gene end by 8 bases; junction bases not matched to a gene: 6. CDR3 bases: TGCGCCAGCAGCTCGACAGGGGCGCGCGAAAAACTGTTTCTT. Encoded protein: CASSSTGAREKLFL.

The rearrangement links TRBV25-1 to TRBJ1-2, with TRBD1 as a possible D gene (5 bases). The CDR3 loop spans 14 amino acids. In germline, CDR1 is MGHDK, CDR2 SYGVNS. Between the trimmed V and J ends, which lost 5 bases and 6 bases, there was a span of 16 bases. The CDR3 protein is CASSRPGREDGYTF. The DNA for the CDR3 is TGTGCCAGCAGTCGGCCAGGGAGGGAGGATGGCTACACCTTC.

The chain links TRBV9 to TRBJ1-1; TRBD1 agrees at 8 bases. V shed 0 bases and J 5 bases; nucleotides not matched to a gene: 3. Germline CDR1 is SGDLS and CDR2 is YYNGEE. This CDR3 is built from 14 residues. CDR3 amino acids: CASSVVQGATEAFF. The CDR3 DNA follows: TGTGCCAGCAGCGTAGTGCAGGGGGCGACTGAAGCTTTCTTT.

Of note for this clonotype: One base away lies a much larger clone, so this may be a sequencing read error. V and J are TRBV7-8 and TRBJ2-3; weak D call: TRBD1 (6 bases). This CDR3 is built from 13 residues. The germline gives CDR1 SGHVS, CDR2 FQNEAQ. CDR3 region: CAWSFRGGDTQCF. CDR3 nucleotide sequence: TGTGCCTGGAGTTTCAGAGGGGGAGATACGCAGTGTTTT. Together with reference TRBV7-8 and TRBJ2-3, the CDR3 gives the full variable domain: GAGVSQSPRYKVAKRGQDVALRCDPISGHVSLFWYQQALGQGPEFLTYFQNEAQLDKSGLPSDRFFAERPEGSVSTLKIQRTQQEDSAVYLCAWSFRGGDTQCFGPGTRLTVL.

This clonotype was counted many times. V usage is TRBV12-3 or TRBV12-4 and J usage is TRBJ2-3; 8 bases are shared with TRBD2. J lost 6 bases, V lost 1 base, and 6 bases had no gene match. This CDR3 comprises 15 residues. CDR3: CASSLGGTRADTQYF. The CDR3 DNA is TGTGCCAGCAGTTTAGGTGGGACTAGAGCGGATACGCAGTATTTT.

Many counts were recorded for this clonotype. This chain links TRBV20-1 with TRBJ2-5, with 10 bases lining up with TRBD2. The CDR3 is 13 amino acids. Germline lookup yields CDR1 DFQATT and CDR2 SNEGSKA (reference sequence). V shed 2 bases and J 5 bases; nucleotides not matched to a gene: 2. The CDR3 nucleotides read TGCAGTGCTAGACTAGCGGGGGAGGAGACCCAGTACTTC. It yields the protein CSARLAGEETQYF.

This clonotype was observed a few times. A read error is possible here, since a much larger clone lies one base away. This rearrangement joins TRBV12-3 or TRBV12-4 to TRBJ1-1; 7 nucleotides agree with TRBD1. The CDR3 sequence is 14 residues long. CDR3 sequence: CARSLGQMNTEAFF. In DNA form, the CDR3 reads TGTGCCCGCAGCCTGGGACAGATGAACACTGAAGCTTTCTTT.

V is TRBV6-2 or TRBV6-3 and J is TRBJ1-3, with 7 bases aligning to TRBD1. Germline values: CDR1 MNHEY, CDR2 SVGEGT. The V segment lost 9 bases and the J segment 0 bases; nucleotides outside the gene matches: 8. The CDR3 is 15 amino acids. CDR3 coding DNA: TGTGCCAGGCAACGGACAGGTTACTCTGGAAACACCATATATTTT. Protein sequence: CARQRTGYSGNTIYF.

The CDR3 spells CASSSARILGDGYTF. CDR3 nucleotides: TGTGCCAGCAGCTCAGCCCGGATATTGGGGGATGGCTACACCTTC. The chain is built from TRBV7-8 and TRBJ1-2, with a tentative D call TRBD1 (5 bases). V dropped 4 bases and J dropped 6 bases, with 18 bases sitting between them. CDR1 and CDR2 from the germline V gene are SGHVS and FQNEAQ. The CDR3 is 15 residues long. Using reference TRBV7-8 and TRBJ1-2 for the parts outside the CDR3, the full variable domain is GAGVSQSPRYKVAKRGQDVALRCDPISGHVSLFWYQQALGQGPEFLTYFQNEAQLDKSGLPSDRFFAERPEGSVSTLKIQRTQQEDSAVYLCASSSARILGDGYTFGSGTRLTVV.